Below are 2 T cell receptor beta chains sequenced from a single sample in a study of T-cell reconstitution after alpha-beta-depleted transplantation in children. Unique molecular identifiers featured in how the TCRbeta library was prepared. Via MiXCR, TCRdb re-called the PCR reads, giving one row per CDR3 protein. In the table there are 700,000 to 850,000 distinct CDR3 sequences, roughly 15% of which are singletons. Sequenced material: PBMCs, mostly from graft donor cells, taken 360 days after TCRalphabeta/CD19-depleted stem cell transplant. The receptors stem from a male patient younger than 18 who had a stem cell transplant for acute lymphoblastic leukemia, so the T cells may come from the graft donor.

The CDR3 sequence: CSARPGQGWQPQHF. The CDR3 DNA reads TGCAGTGCTAGGCCGGGACAGGGGTGGCAGCCCCAGCATTTT. This chain uses TRBV20-1 with TRBJ1-5; 10 positions agree with TRBD1. Germline CDR1 and CDR2: DFQATT and SNEGSKA (reference sequence). The CDR3 has 14 residues. V lost 3 bases and J lost 7; bases outside the gene matches: 6.

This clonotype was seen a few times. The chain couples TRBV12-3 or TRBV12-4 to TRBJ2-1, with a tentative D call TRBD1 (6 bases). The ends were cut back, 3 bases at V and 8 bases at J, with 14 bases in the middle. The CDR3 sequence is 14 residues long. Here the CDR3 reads CASSFGGLGDEQFF. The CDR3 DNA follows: TGTGCCAGCAGTTTTGGGGGCCTAGGGGATGAGCAGTTCTTC.